This T cell receptor (beta chain) was found in a study of cytomegalovirus exposure and HLA in healthy donors. Worth noting for this clone: Its matching antigen is unknown.

Measured with immunoSEQ multiplex PCR; TCRdb has only the in-frame clones, and not every one. The sample carries about 150,000 clones, approximately 91% recorded once. V lost 7 bases, J lost 3 bases, and 13 bases lay in between. There are 14 residues in the CDR3. Germline CDR1 is SGHRS and CDR2 is YFSETQ. Findings and limits, study-wide: Overall, around 160 TCR beta chains were annotated as cytomegalovirus-associated.

The chain combines TRBV5-1 with TRBJ1-4, with D perhaps TRBD1 (6 bases). Sequences were obtained from PBMCs. This clonotype originated in a man aged 18 to 29 in good health and CMV-seronegative. CDR3 region: CASATGTSNEKLFF. Written as DNA, the CDR3 is TGCGCCAGCGCGACCGGGACATCTAATGAAAAACTGTTTTTT.